This T cell receptor beta chain appears in the sequencing data of a study of T cell changes during pregnancy in multiple sclerosis (dated 2019 in TCRdb). About the investigation overall: The study examined how the T cell repertoire changed over the course of pregnancy in women with multiple sclerosis.

Library preparation employed the immunoSEQ multiplex PCR assay. TCRdb limited this immuneACCESS table to in-frame rearrangements with V and J called. A share of clones is missing; checked studies link under half to unresolved V genes, and the rest is unexplained. This sample has tens of thousands of clones in its table, and almost 95% of those were observed once. Around 4% of the sample is held by the ten biggest clonotypes. A note on this clone: Its binding antigen is unknown. Within one base of it there is no much larger clone, and no base qualities were kept.

The CDR3 contains 16 residues, cysteine and phenylalanine counted. Of all the DNA, just the CDR3 is kept, 48 bases in frame from base 1. At the junction V is shortened by 5 bases and J by 1 base; bases outside the gene matches: 5. The germline V gene yields SGHTA for CDR1 and FQGNSA for CDR2. This clonotype was obtained from a female donor with multiple sclerosis, enrolled in a pregnancy study. The sequence is built from TRBV7-2 and TRBJ2-5, with 12 middle bases fitting TRBD1. The sequenced sample was CD8+ T cells from peripheral blood mononuclear cells, obtained in the first trimester of pregnancy. Here is the DNA: TGTGCCAGCAGCCCCGGGACAGGGGGCGCCCAAGAGACCCAGTACTTC. This sequence encodes CASSPGTGGAQETQYF. Extended through the reference TRBV7-2 and TRBJ2-5 proteins, this CDR3 yields the full variable domain: GAGVSQSPSNKVTEKGKDVELRCDPISGHTALYWYRQSLGQGLEFLIYFQGNSAPDKSGLPSDRFSAERTGGSVSTLTIQRTQQEDSAVYLCASSPGTGGAQETQYFGPGTRLLVL.